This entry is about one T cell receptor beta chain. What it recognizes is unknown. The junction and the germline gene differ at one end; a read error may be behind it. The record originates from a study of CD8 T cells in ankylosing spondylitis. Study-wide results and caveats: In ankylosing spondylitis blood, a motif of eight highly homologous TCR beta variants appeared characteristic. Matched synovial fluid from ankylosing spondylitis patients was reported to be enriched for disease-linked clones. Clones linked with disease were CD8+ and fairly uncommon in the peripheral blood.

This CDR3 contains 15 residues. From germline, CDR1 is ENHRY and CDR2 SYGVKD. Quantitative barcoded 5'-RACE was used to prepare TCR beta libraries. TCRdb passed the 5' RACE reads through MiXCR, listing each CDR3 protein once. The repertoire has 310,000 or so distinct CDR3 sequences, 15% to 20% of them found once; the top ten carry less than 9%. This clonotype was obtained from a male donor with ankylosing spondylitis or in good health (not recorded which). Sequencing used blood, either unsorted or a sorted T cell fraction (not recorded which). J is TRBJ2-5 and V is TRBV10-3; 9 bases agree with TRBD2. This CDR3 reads CAISQRGALQGTQYF. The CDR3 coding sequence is TGTGCCATCAGTCAGCGGGGGGCCCTACAAGGGACCCAGTACTTC.